This T cell receptor beta chain is drawn from a study of PD-1 blockade in classical Hodgkin lymphoma. The CDR3 consists of 16 residues. V was clipped by 5 bases and J by 5 bases; unmatched bases: 5. Per germline, CDR1 SGHNT and CDR2 YYREEE (reference sequence). Profiling relied on immunoSEQ multiplex PCR, and the TCRdb table lists in-frame clones only, not all of them. The sample includes approximately 52,000 clones, more than 75% of them seen just once. The time point: cycle 4 day 1 (C4D1), after five to seven weeks of nivolumab. All the patients suffered relapse after autologous stem cell transplantation, and brentuximab vedotin exposure differed. Comments on this clone: What it binds is not known.

The study, taken as a whole, reports: Reported baseline diversity: healthy donors highest, relapsed/refractory patients lowest. It was CD4+ TCR diversity, not CD8+, that rose significantly by C4D1.

V usage is TRBV5-4 and J usage is TRBJ2-2; 14 nucleotides line up with TRBD2. Material: peripheral blood mononuclear cells (PBMCs), obtained before the fourth cycle of nivolumab. This clonotype originated in a human donor with classical Hodgkin lymphoma. The CDR3 sequence is CASRPGTSGRTGELFF. Here the CDR3 DNA reads TGTGCCAGCAGACCTGGGACTAGCGGGAGAACCGGGGAGCTGTTTTTT. Combining the CDR3 with reference TRBV5-4 and TRBJ2-2 gives the whole variable domain ETGVTQSPTHLIKTRGQQVTLRCSSQSGHNTVSWYQQALGQGPQFIFQYYREEENGRGNFPPRFSGLQFPNYSSELNVNALELDDSALYLCASRPGTSGRTGELFFGEGSRLTVL.